This record covers a single T cell receptor beta chain. Its antigen is not identified. The data are from a study of cytomegalovirus exposure and HLA in healthy donors. Likely unrecorded immune exposures existed in these nominally healthy donors. The CDR3 is 13 amino acids. The J segment lost 1 base and the V segment lost 11 bases, leaving 7 bases of the junction unmatched. Germline V gene data show CDR1 as MNHNY and CDR2 as SVGAGI (reference sequence). Primers: 60 Vbeta forward and 13 Jbeta reverse. Some clones are missing from TCRdb's copy, which holds only in-frame ones; the method was immunoSEQ multiplex PCR. The sample lists some 110,000 clones; about 81% were seen once. General study results and limits: Indistinguishability led to the exclusion of some V segments, TRBV6-2 and TRBV6-3 included. With high specificity and sensitivity, the classifier reportedly diagnosed cytomegalovirus status.

The sequence was obtained from a man aged 25-40 years in good health and CMV-seronegative. The chain joins TRBV6-6 to TRBJ1-1; 7 bases match TRBD1. The material sequenced was PBMCs. The CDR3 spells CAGQDGQNTEAFF. The CDR3 DNA sequence: TGTGCCGGACAGGACGGACAGAACACTGAAGCTTTCTTT.